These 29 T cell receptor beta chains were sequenced from one sample in a study of T cells in Graves' hyperthyroidism and ophthalmopathy. Amplified regions were TCR beta CDR3 sequences from RNA transcripts. With the HTBI primer set, the TCR CDR3 went through a first round of RT-PCR. Each CDR3 protein is one row after TCRdb ran MiXCR on the multiplex PCR reads. In the table there are some 250,000 distinct CDR3 sequences, roughly 15% of which are singletons. The specimen sequenced was blood. The receptor source for this set is a woman aged 40 to 50 with Graves' hyperthyroidism that later progressed to Graves' ophthalmopathy.

On this clonotype itself: This could be a read error, since a much larger clone is one nucleotide away. This chain joins TRBV12-5 and TRBJ2-1; the D gene is possibly TRBD2 (5 bases). Deletions cut 8 bases from V and 7 bases from J, with 12 bases between. CDR1 is LGHNT and CDR2 is FRNRAP in the germline V gene. The CDR3 sequence is 12 residues long. The CDR3 bases are TGTGCTAGTAGCTCCTCGGGGAATGAGCAGTTCTTC. Translation: CASSSSGNEQFF.

This clonotype was observed many times. The J gene is TRBJ1-4, the V gene TRBV5-1; D gene unclear. The CDR3 has 15 residues. CDR1 is SGHRS and CDR2 is YFSETQ in the germline V gene. The germline V and J ends were trimmed by 2 bases and 0 bases, with 8 bases remaining between them. The DNA of the CDR3 is TGCGCCAGCAGCTTCGACGGAGCAACTAATGAAAAACTGTTTTTT. Its translation: CASSFDGATNEKLFF. Complete variable domain (other parts from reference TRBV5-1 and TRBJ1-4): KAGVTQTPRYLIKTRGQQVTLSCSPISGHRSVSWYQQTPGQGLQFLFEYFSETQRNKGNFPGRFSGRQFSNSRSEMNVSTLELGDSALYLCASSFDGATNEKLFFGSGTQLSVL.

Only a few counts were recorded for this clonotype. The V call is TRBV7-9, the J call TRBJ2-1; D is ambiguous. V dropped 0 bases and J dropped 12 bases, with 9 bases sitting between them. This CDR3 has 12 residues. CDR1 and CDR2 from the germline V gene are SEHNR and FQNEAQ (reference sequence). The DNA of the CDR3 is TGTGCCAGCAGCTTAGCCAGCCTTGCGCAGTTCTTC. It yields the protein CASSLASLAQFF.

A single count supports this clonotype. The missing conserved phenylalanine or tryptophan at the end of this CDR3 makes a read error likely. It is unclear where the CDR3 begins or ends on the DNA, so no DNA is shown, and the CDR3 is as TCRdb lists it. J is TRBJ2-5 and V is TRBV27; the D call in the table, TRBD1, was not verified against the DNA. The CDR3 has 15 residues if both end residues are counted. Germline V gives CDR1 MNHEY, CDR2 SMNVEV (reference sequence). The CDR3 region is CASSYRGVLGETRYV.

Many counts were recorded for this clonotype. The chain has TRBV9 and TRBJ2-5; D gene uncertain. There are 13 residues in the CDR3. The V gene lost 0 bases and the J gene lost 3 bases, with 6 bases spanning the gap. Germline values: CDR1 SGDLS, CDR2 YYNGEE. The CDR3 region has the DNA TGTGCCAGCAGCGTAGACGTGGAAGAGACCCAGTACTTC. Residues: CASSVDVEETQYF.

This clonotype was observed at least ten times. This chain connects TRBV15 to TRBJ1-5; D is undetermined. CDR3 size: 14 residues. Trimming removed 1 base from V and 0 bases from J, with 4 bases in between. Germline V gives CDR1 LNHNV, CDR2 YYDKDF (reference sequence). The CDR3 DNA reads as TGTGCCACCAGCAGAGGATTTAGCAATCAGCCCCAGCATTTT. Translated: CATSRGFSNQPQHF. Full variable domain (outside the CDR3, taken from reference TRBV15 and TRBJ1-5): DAMVIQNPRYQVTQFGKPVTLSCSQTLNHNVMYWYQQKSSQAPKLLFHYYDKDFNNEADTPDNFQSRRPNTSFCFLDIRSPGLGDTAMYLCATSRGFSNQPQHFGDGTRLSIL.

This clonotype has only a few counts. The CDR3, as DNA: TGTGCCAGCAGTGATATGGGGAAAACGAGAGGCTACACCTTC. Protein sequence: CASSDMGKTRGYTF. The V gene is TRBV2, the J gene TRBJ1-2; D is unclear. V lost 3 bases to trimming and J lost 8 bases, with 16 bases between them. CDR1 is SNHLY, CDR2 FYNNEI, per germline. The CDR3 contains 14 residues.

With respect to this clonotype: Germline and junction disagree at one end, which may indicate a read error. The chain uses TRBV28 and TRBJ2-3; the match to TRBD2 covers 10 bases. CDR3 size: 18 residues. The germline V gene encodes CDR1 MDHEN and CDR2 SYDVKM. DNA for the CDR3: TGTGCCAGAAGTTTCCCCACTAGCGGGGTTATAAACACAGATACACAGTATTTT. This sequence encodes CARSFPTSGVINTDTQYF.

This clonotype was detected a few times. The chain joins TRBV20-1 to TRBJ1-1, with D possibly TRBD1 on 5 matching bases. CDR3 length: 16 amino acids. The V gene lost 7 bases and the J gene lost 3 bases, with 24 bases spanning the gap. Germline CDR1 is DFQATT and CDR2 is SNEGSKA (reference sequence). The CDR3 DNA reads as TGCAGTGTCCGGCGGGGGATCCTGGGGGACTACACTGAAGCTTTCTTT. Its protein product is CSVRRGILGDYTEAFF.

This clonotype was recorded at least ten times. The J gene is TRBJ2-1, the V gene TRBV5-1, with 8 positions matching TRBD1. Germline lookup yields CDR1 SGHRS and CDR2 YFSETQ. The CDR3 spans 17 residues. J was trimmed by 4 bases and V by 0 bases; bases with no gene match: 9. CDR3 coding DNA: TGCGCCAGCAGCTTGGTTGGAGCGGACAGGGCTTACAATGAGCAGTTCTTC. This sequence encodes CASSLVGADRAYNEQFF.

This clonotype was recorded at least ten times. This chain joins TRBV12-3 or TRBV12-4 and TRBJ1-1; D perhaps matches TRBD1 (5 bases). The CDR3 is made up of 16 amino acids. Trimming shortened V by 5 bases and J by 1 base, and 17 bases separated the two germline ends. In DNA, the CDR3 is TGTGCCAGCAGTCCGACCCGGGGGTTAGGGAACACTGAAGCTTTCTTT. Its protein is CASSPTRGLGNTEAFF.

Only a few counts were recorded for this clonotype. The gene calls are TRBV7-9 and TRBJ2-1, with D perhaps TRBD2 (6 bases). V was clipped by 6 bases and J by 6 bases, with 9 bases between them. The germline gives CDR1 SEHNR, CDR2 FQNEAQ (reference sequence). The CDR3 loop spans 12 amino acids. The DNA of the CDR3 is TGTGCCAGCAGGGGGAGGAGCAATGAGCAGTTCTTC. This gives the protein CASRGRSNEQFF.

This clonotype was counted at least ten times. The V call is TRBV2, the J call TRBJ2-7; 10 bases line up with TRBD2. Trimming took 4 bases from V and 3 from J; bases not matched to a gene: 12. Germline V lookup: CDR1 SNHLY, CDR2 FYNNEI. The CDR3 has 17 amino acids. The CDR3 coding sequence is TGTGCCAGCAGTGGATCGGGGACGAGCGGGAGGGTCTACGAGCAGTACTTC. Residues: CASSGSGTSGRVYEQYF.

The chain carries TRBV7-3 and TRBJ1-4, with D perhaps TRBD1 (5 bases). Trimming cost V 4 bases and J 7 bases, with 13 bases left between them. The CDR3 spans 14 residues. CDR1 is SGHTA, CDR2 FQGTGA, per germline. The CDR3 nucleotides read TGTGCCAGCAGCTCACTCGGGACCCCTGAAAAACTGTTTTTT. This gives the protein CASSSLGTPEKLFF.

This clonotype was picked up many times. V gene TRBV20-1 combines with J gene TRBJ2-1; D ambiguous. V lost 6 bases and J 7 bases, leaving 16 bases between the germline ends. This CDR3 comprises 13 residues. Per germline, CDR1 DFQATT and CDR2 SNEGSKA (reference sequence). CDR3: CSAGSVYRNEQFF. Here the CDR3 DNA reads TGCAGTGCGGGATCCGTTTACCGGAATGAGCAGTTCTTC.

Many counts were recorded for this clonotype. This rearrangement joins TRBV15 to TRBJ2-3; D is unclear. V was clipped by 0 bases and J by 0 bases, with 1 base between them. The CDR3 sequence is 13 residues long. Germline-derived CDR1 and CDR2 are LNHNV and YYDKDF (reference sequence). The CDR3 DNA follows: TGTGCCACCAGCAGAGATAGCACAGATACGCAGTATTTT. Protein product: CATSRDSTDTQYF.

This clonotype appeared a few times. The chain joins TRBV6-2 or TRBV6-3 to TRBJ2-2, with a tentative D call TRBD2 (5 bases). V gave up 6 bases and J gave up 2 bases, with 10 bases separating them. Germline loops: CDR1 MNHEY, CDR2 SVGEGT. This CDR3 has 14 amino acids. This CDR3 is CASSNGINTGELFF. In DNA, the CDR3 is TGTGCCAGCAGCAACGGGATTAACACCGGGGAGCTGTTTTTT.

This clonotype was picked up many times. The chain links TRBV12-3 or TRBV12-4 to TRBJ2-5, with unresolved D. Trimming removed 3 bases at V and 5 bases at J, with 7 bases between. The CDR3 spans 12 residues. The CDR3 DNA is TGTGCCAGCAGTTTCTTTCGCGAGACCCAGTACTTC. Its translation is CASSFFRETQYF.

Ten or more counts support this clonotype. V and J are TRBV2 and TRBJ1-1, with 10 bases aligning to TRBD1. V dropped 7 bases and J dropped 4; count of bases not matched to a gene: 6. The germline gives CDR1 SNHLY, CDR2 FYNNEI. This CDR3 spans 14 amino acids. CDR3 sequence (DNA): TGTGCCAGCACCGACAGGGGGCAGAGCACTGAAGCTTTCTTT. Translating gives CASTDRGQSTEAFF. Combining the CDR3 with reference TRBV2 and TRBJ1-1 gives the whole variable domain EPEVTQTPSHQVTQMGQEVILRCVPISNHLYFYWYRQILGQKVEFLVSFYNNEISEKSEIFDDQFSVERPDGSNFTLKIRSTKLEDSAMYFCASTDRGQSTEAFFGQGTRLTVV.

The V gene is TRBV2, the J gene TRBJ2-7, with 10 nucleotides matching TRBD1. V shed 10 bases, J shed 3 bases, and the junction held 12 bases outside the gene matches. The germline V gene encodes CDR1 SNHLY and CDR2 FYNNEI. The CDR3 is 15 amino acids. CDR3 DNA: TGTGCCAACTCCCCTCCCGGGACAGGGGTCTACGAGCAGTACTTC. Translating it yields CANSPPGTGVYEQYF.

In this sample, this clonotype turned up many times. The rearrangement joins TRBV20-1 to TRBJ2-7, with a tentative D call TRBD1 (6 bases). The CDR3 length is 14 residues. Germline-derived CDR1 and CDR2 are DFQATT and SNEGSKA (reference sequence). V was trimmed by 6 bases and J by 0 bases, leaving 15 bases between them. CDR3 nucleotides: TGCAGTGCCCTCTCCGGGACATCCTCCTACGAGCAGTACTTC. Residues: CSALSGTSSYEQYF.

This clonotype has at least ten counts. The chain is built from TRBV19 and TRBJ2-3; 10 bases match TRBD1. The V gene end was trimmed by 5 bases and the J gene end by 3 bases; junction bases not matched to a gene: 8. The CDR3 is 16 residues long. Germline CDR1 reads LNHDA; CDR2 reads SQIVND (reference sequence). This CDR3 reads CASSLQPGQGTDTQYF. Written as DNA, the CDR3 is TGTGCCAGTAGTTTGCAGCCGGGACAGGGGACAGATACGCAGTATTTT.

This clonotype was seen repeatedly, ten times or more. This sequence joins TRBV2 and TRBJ2-5, with a weak D call TRBD2 (6 bases). The V gene lost 6 bases and the J gene lost 4 bases, with 30 bases spanning the gap. CDR1 SNHLY and CDR2 FYNNEI come from the germline V gene. The CDR3 consists of 19 residues. CDR3 region: CASSTREDTPGLEIETQYF. The CDR3 nucleotides read TGTGCCAGCAGCACGAGGGAGGATACACCGGGACTGGAAATAGAGACCCAGTACTTC. The complete variable domain, with remaining parts taken from reference TRBV2 and TRBJ2-5, reads EPEVTQTPSHQVTQMGQEVILRCVPISNHLYFYWYRQILGQKVEFLVSFYNNEISEKSEIFDDQFSVERPDGSNFTLKIRSTKLEDSAMYFCASSTREDTPGLEIETQYFGPGTRLLVL.

The sample holds many counts of this clonotype. The chain is built from TRBV28 and TRBJ2-1, with 10 bases fitting TRBD2. This CDR3 is 19 amino acids long. The germline gives CDR1 MDHEN, CDR2 SYDVKM. The J segment lost 0 bases and the V segment lost 10 bases, leaving 18 bases of the junction unmatched. The CDR3 reads CAISGPSGSPIRSYNEQFF. The CDR3 DNA is TGTGCCATAAGTGGGCCTAGCGGGAGCCCGATTCGCTCCTACAATGAGCAGTTCTTC.

This clonotype has at least ten counts. V and J are TRBV18 and TRBJ1-1; D gene uncertain. CDR3 size: 15 residues. Germline V gives CDR1 KGHSH, CDR2 LQKENI. V was trimmed by 6 bases and J by 11 bases, leaving 25 bases between them. The CDR3 bases are TGTGCCAGCTCCCCCGGGGATGAGATGAGACGCGGTGCTTTCTTT. Translating gives CASSPGDEMRRGAFF.

This clonotype occurred a few times. The gene calls are TRBV27 and TRBJ2-1; 14 nucleotides agree with TRBD2. J lost 8 bases, V lost 2 bases, and 20 bases had no gene match. Looked up from germline, CDR1 is MNHEY and CDR2 is SMNVEV (reference sequence). CDR3 length: 21 residues. The CDR3 DNA reads as TGTGCCAGCAGTTTAGGACTAGCGGGAGGTCCCTACCCCCTTAGCCTCGATGAGCAGTTCTTC. This gives the protein CASSLGLAGGPYPLSLDEQFF.

V and J are TRBV20-1 and TRBJ2-3; D not certain. The CDR3 consists of 15 residues. Germline V CDR1 and CDR2: DFQATT, SNEGSKA (reference sequence). Trimming cost V 5 bases and J 1 base, with 16 bases left between them. The CDR3 loop is CSAADVGKGTDTQYF. CDR3 sequence (DNA): TGCAGTGCTGCCGATGTAGGAAAAGGCACAGATACGCAGTATTTT.

This chain uses TRBV20-1 with TRBJ1-5; D not certain. The CDR3 is 12 residues long. CDR1 is DFQATT and CDR2 is SNEGSKA in the germline V gene (reference sequence). V was pared by 4 bases and J by 2 bases, with 6 bases between. Written as DNA, the CDR3 is TGCAGTGCTATTAAGGGCAATCAGCCCCAGCATTTT. Protein sequence: CSAIKGNQPQHF.

This clonotype showed up many times. This rearrangement joins TRBV18 to TRBJ1-1; D call uncertain. V was pared by 1 base and J by 3 bases, with 9 bases between. CDR1 is KGHSH, CDR2 LQKENI, per germline. The CDR3 spans 14 residues. For the CDR3, the DNA is TGTGCCAGCTCACCACAGGGTTTGGACACTGAAGCTTTCTTT. Translation gives CASSPQGLDTEAFF.